This is a list of T cell receptor beta chains from one sample in a study of beta chain features in type 1 diabetes. The assay was immunoSEQ multiplex PCR, and TCRdb's table has in-frame clones only and misses some. This sample has roughly 300,000 clones, with under 8.5% found just once. Sequenced input: central memory CD4+ T cells from blood. These receptors originate from a woman aged 18-35 years in good health. The CDR3 runs from the conserved cysteine through the conserved F or W. Each record gives: CDR3 length, J gene, V gene, CDR3 protein.

15 TRBJ1-5 TRBV4-1 CASSQVATDNQPQHF
17 TRBJ1-1 TRBV7-2 CASSLALGGSMNTEAFF
14 TRBJ2-5 TRBV5-1 CASSLSYGGETQYF
14 TRBJ1-2 TRBV7-2 CASTSWMGGHGYTF
15 TRBJ2-5 TRBV14 CASSQQSGGQETQYF
17 TRBJ2-1 TRBV5-1 CASSVNARTSGSREQFF
12 TRBJ1-2 TRBV29-1 CSVVGRVYGYTF
15 TRBJ2-2 TRBV11-1 CASSLFSVNTGELFF
16 TRBJ2-1 TRBV7-9 CASSSWGTSGRFEQFF
15 TRBJ2-1 TRBV27 CASSLRLAPYNEQFF
12 TRBJ2-3 TRBV7-8 CASSQDRLVLYF
13 TRBJ1-1 TRBV28 CASWQGRNTEAFF
11 TRBJ1-5 TRBV28 CASSLGQPQHF
17 TRBJ2-1 TRBV12-2 CASRLAMPGDRGNEQFF
12 TRBJ2-3 TRBV7-8 CASSSAVDTQYF
14 TRBJ2-7 TRBV5-1 CASSLAVPGFEQYF